These 28 T cell receptor beta chains were all obtained from the same sample, sequenced in a study of T-cell reconstitution after alpha-beta-depleted transplantation in children. Using unique molecular identifiers, the investigators prepared the TCRbeta library. TCRdb processed the PCR reads anew with MiXCR; each CDR3 protein has one entry. The table includes fewer than 550,000 distinct CDR3 sequences, roughly 11% detected once. This material consisted of PBMCs, mostly from graft donor cells, taken 180 days after TCRalphabeta/CD19-depleted stem cell transplant. These receptors all stem from a female patient aged 2-9 years who had a stem cell transplant for aplastic anemia, so the T cells may come from the graft donor.

The chain joins TRBV6-2 or TRBV6-3 to TRBJ2-3; perhaps TRBD2 as D (6 bases). V was trimmed by 4 bases and J by 6 bases, leaving 17 bases between them. Germline CDR1 MNHEY, CDR2 SVGEGT. The CDR3 contains 15 residues. Here the CDR3 DNA reads TGTGCCAGCAGTTCCACGGGACTTGGCCGTGATACGCAGTATTTT. Translation: CASSSTGLGRDTQYF.

This clonotype was picked up a small number of times. The V call is TRBV5-1, the J call TRBJ2-5; 9 nucleotides line up with TRBD1. CDR1 is SGHRS, CDR2 YFSETQ, per germline. CDR3 length: 16 residues. Trimming cost V 4 bases and J 4 bases; bases outside gene matches: 11. The CDR3 is CASSTAGQGSLETQYF. The CDR3 region has the DNA TGCGCCAGCAGCACGGCGGGACAGGGATCTTTAGAGACCCAGTACTTC.

This clonotype showed up just a few times. This chain's CDR3 is CASSRLPGILAGAFF. In DNA form, the CDR3 reads TGTGCCAGCAGCAGACTCCCCGGGATCCTAGCGGGAGCTTTCTTT. The V gene is TRBV21-1, the J gene TRBJ1-1. TRBV21-1 is an annotated pseudogene. The CDR3 length is 15 residues.

The chain links TRBV5-1 to TRBJ2-1, with D unresolved. The CDR3 is 15 residues long. With 0 bases removed from V and 1 base from J, the gap between germline ends came to 8 bases. Per germline, CDR1 SGHRS and CDR2 YFSETQ. The CDR3 bases are TGCGCCAGCAGCTTGGTCCAGCAATCCTACAATGAGCAGTTCTTC. Protein: CASSLVQQSYNEQFF.

This clonotype was counted at least ten times. The chain carries TRBV5-1 and TRBJ2-3; 10 nucleotides line up with TRBD2. The V gene's germline CDR1 is SGHRS and CDR2 YFSETQ. This CDR3 has 18 amino acids. V shed 0 bases, J shed 6 bases, and the junction held 13 bases outside the gene matches. CDR3 coding DNA: TGCGCCAGCAGCTTGGAATGGGCTAGCGGGAGAATGAAGGATACGCAGTATTTT. Translated: CASSLEWASGRMKDTQYF.

The chain carries TRBV5-1 and TRBJ2-2; D gene unclear. This CDR3 has 13 residues. Germline loops: CDR1 SGHRS, CDR2 YFSETQ. V was pared by 3 bases and J by 3 bases, with 6 bases between. DNA of the CDR3: TGCGCCAGCAGCTCGATTTACACCGGGGAGCTGTTTTTT. The encoded protein is CASSSIYTGELFF.

The chain employs TRBV20-1 and TRBJ2-1, with D perhaps TRBD2 (5 bases). This CDR3 has 19 amino acids. Trimming took off 0 bases at V and 2 bases at J, with 23 bases between the two ends. Germline V gives CDR1 DFQATT, CDR2 SNEGSKA (reference sequence). CDR3 loop: CSAREFTSRRVIAYNEQFF. For the CDR3, the DNA is TGCAGTGCTAGAGAGTTCACATCGAGGCGGGTTATAGCCTACAATGAGCAGTTCTTC.

This clonotype was seen only a few times. V usage is TRBV7-6 and J usage is TRBJ2-7, with D unclear. With 1 base removed from V and 3 bases from J, the gap between germline ends came to 7 bases. Per the germline V gene, CDR1 is SGHVS and CDR2 is FNYEAQ. CDR3 length: 13 amino acids. This CDR3 is CASSLGFSYEQYF. CDR3 bases: TGTGCCAGCAGCTTAGGTTTCAGCTACGAGCAGTACTTC.

The V call is TRBV7-6, the J call TRBJ2-1; 9 bases line up with TRBD2. Germline CDR1 and CDR2: SGHVS and FNYEAQ. V lost 0 bases to trimming and J lost 0 bases; unmatched junction nucleotides: 0. The CDR3 covers 16 residues. The CDR3 loop reads CASSLAGLASYNEQFF. The CDR3, as DNA: TGTGCCAGCAGCTTAGCGGGACTAGCCTCCTACAATGAGCAGTTCTTC.

J is TRBJ2-1 and V is TRBV5-1, with D unclear. CDR1 is SGHRS and CDR2 is YFSETQ in the germline V gene. This CDR3 is 15 amino acids long. Trimming pared 6 bases from V and 0 bases from J, leaving 13 bases between. As DNA, the CDR3 is TGCGCCAGCAAATCTGGGCTCGTCTCCTACAATGAGCAGTTCTTC. This sequence encodes CASKSGLVSYNEQFF. Full variable domain (remainder filled in from reference TRBV5-1 and TRBJ2-1): KAGVTQTPRYLIKTRGQQVTLSCSPISGHRSVSWYQQTPGQGLQFLFEYFSETQRNKGNFPGRFSGRQFSNSRSEMNVSTLELGDSALYLCASKSGLVSYNEQFFGPGTRLTVL.

The chain employs TRBV7-9 and TRBJ2-1, with 8 bases fitting TRBD1. The CDR3 totals 16 residues. Germline assignment: CDR1 SEHNR and CDR2 FQNEAQ (reference sequence). The V gene end was trimmed by 5 bases and the J gene end by 7 bases; junction bases not matched to a gene: 13. DNA for the CDR3: TGTGCCAGCAGCCAACACAGGACAGGGAAGTGGAATGAGCAGTTCTTC. This encodes CASSQHRTGKWNEQFF.

This clonotype turned up a few times. This chain uses TRBV29-1 with TRBJ2-3; TRBD2 agrees at 12 bases. CDR1 SQVTM and CDR2 ANQGSEA come from the germline V gene. The CDR3 sequence is 19 residues long. V lost 4 bases and J lost 4; bases outside the gene matches: 18. The DNA of the CDR3 is TGCAGCGTTGTGCCCTGGGGGGCTAGCGGGAGGGCCCTCCCAGATACGCAGTATTTT. It is translated as CSVVPWGASGRALPDTQYF.

This clonotype was detected only a few times. This rearrangement joins TRBV4-3 to TRBJ1-2; 7 bases fit TRBD1. CDR1 and CDR2 from the germline V gene are LGHNA and YSLEER. This CDR3 is built from 13 residues. After removal of 3 bases from V and 10 bases from J, the junction contained 8 bases not matched to a gene. The CDR3 coding sequence is TGCGCCAGCAGCCACGTGACAGGGAATCCCTACACCTTC. Amino acid sequence: CASSHVTGNPYTF.

This chain joins TRBV30 and TRBJ1-5; 8 bases agree with TRBD1. The CDR3 has 15 residues. The V and J ends lost 3 bases and 6 bases, in that order; junction bases with no gene match: 10. CDR1 and CDR2 (germline): GTSNPN, SVGIG (reference sequence). CDR3 in DNA: TGTGCCTGGAGCCCGCTGACAGGGGCCGGTCAGCCCCAGCATTTT. As protein: CAWSPLTGAGQPQHF.

The sample holds a few counts of this clonotype. The chain links TRBV5-1 to TRBJ2-5; 7 bases agree with TRBD1. With 1 base clipped from V and 3 bases from J, the junction kept 3 bases outside the gene matches. Germline values: CDR1 SGHRS, CDR2 YFSETQ. This CDR3 comprises 14 residues. The CDR3: CASSLTGVKETQYF. The DNA of the CDR3 is TGCGCCAGCAGCTTGACAGGGGTGAAAGAGACCCAGTACTTC.

The table lists this clonotype with a few counts. The genes are TRBV5-6 and TRBJ1-4; no clear D. Looked up from germline, CDR1 is SGHDT and CDR2 is YYEEEE. The CDR3 spans 15 residues. Trimming stripped 0 bases from V and 7 bases from J, with 13 bases between. The CDR3 nucleotides are TGTGCCAGCAGCTTGGCTATGCTCCGGGGTGAAAAACTGTTTTTT. Amino acid sequence: CASSLAMLRGEKLFF.

The genes are TRBV12-3 or TRBV12-4 and TRBJ1-2; tentatively, D is TRBD1 (6 bases). Between the trimmed V and J ends, which lost 7 bases and 5 bases, there was a span of 23 bases. This CDR3 has 16 amino acids. This CDR3 is CASNSQSLGQTYGYTF. In DNA, the CDR3 is TGTGCCAGCAACTCTCAATCGCTGGGACAAACGTATGGCTACACCTTC.

The rearrangement links TRBV7-9 to TRBJ2-1; 7 bases line up with TRBD2. The germline gives CDR1 SEHNR, CDR2 FQNEAQ (reference sequence). The CDR3 extends over 16 amino acids. J lost 4 bases, V lost 0 bases, and 6 bases had no gene match. The CDR3 sequence: CASSLAAGEEYNEQFF. CDR3 sequence (DNA): TGTGCCAGCAGCTTAGCGGCGGGAGAGGAATACAATGAGCAGTTCTTC.

The chain is built from TRBV3-1 and TRBJ2-7; the D gene could be TRBD1 or TRBD2 (5 bases each). The germline CDR1 and CDR2 sequences are LGHDT and YNNKEL (reference sequence). V lost 0 bases and J 2 bases, leaving 14 bases between the germline ends. The CDR3 has 16 amino acids. CDR3 sequence (DNA): TGTGCCAGCAGCCAAGATCTTCCCGGGACGCCCTACGAGCAGTACTTC. The encoded protein is CASSQDLPGTPYEQYF.

This clonotype was counted ten times or more. The V and J genes are TRBV25-1 and TRBJ2-5; no clear D. Germline values: CDR1 MGHDK, CDR2 SYGVNS. The CDR3 runs 14 residues. Trimming shortened V by 2 bases and J by 0 bases, and 7 bases separated the two germline ends. This CDR3 reads CASSESFYQETQYF. Here the CDR3 DNA reads TGTGCCAGCAGTGAAAGCTTCTACCAAGAGACCCAGTACTTC.

In its sample, this clonotype was seen a few times. The chain links TRBV14 to TRBJ2-7, with TRBD2 matching 8 bases. The V segment lost 6 bases and the J segment 4 bases; nucleotides outside the gene matches: 11. Germline lookup yields CDR1 SGHDN and CDR2 FVKESK. The CDR3 runs to 15 residues. CDR3 DNA sequence: TGTGCCAGCAGGGCCGGCGGGGGGCCTGGATACGAGCAGTACGTC. It codes for CASRAGGGPGYEQYV.

Ten or more counts support this clonotype. The chain combines TRBV9 with TRBJ1-1, with unresolved D. This CDR3 contains 14 residues. V was shortened by 6 bases and J by 1 base, with 13 bases between the two germline ends. Germline V lookup: CDR1 SGDLS, CDR2 YYNGEE. The DNA for the CDR3 is TGTGCCAGCACCAGCGTAGGCCGGAACACTGAAGCTTTCTTT. It is translated as CASTSVGRNTEAFF.

The rearrangement links TRBV24-1 to TRBJ2-1, with 10 bases aligning to TRBD2. The trim removed 1 base at V and 8 bases at J, leaving 4 bases unmatched. The CDR3 loop spans 15 amino acids. Germline V lookup: CDR1 KGHDR, CDR2 SFDVKD. The CDR3 nucleotides read TGTGCCACCAGTGATTTTAGCGGGAGGCCCCATGAGCAGTTCTTC. Encoded protein: CATSDFSGRPHEQFF.

The chain links TRBV2 to TRBJ2-2, with a weak D call TRBD2 (5 bases). The germline V gene encodes CDR1 SNHLY and CDR2 FYNNEI. The V gene lost 6 bases and the J gene lost 0 bases, with 8 bases spanning the gap. CDR3 length equals 14 residues. CDR3 nucleotides: TGTGCCAGCAGGGACTCGACGAACACCGGGGAGCTGTTTTTT. It is translated as CASRDSTNTGELFF. Based on the CDR3 plus reference TRBV2 and TRBJ2-2, the full variable domain is EPEVTQTPSHQVTQMGQEVILRCVPISNHLYFYWYRQILGQKVEFLVSFYNNEISEKSEIFDDQFSVERPDGSNFTLKIRSTKLEDSAMYFCASRDSTNTGELFFGEGSRLTVL.

This clonotype turned up a few times. V gene TRBV18 combines with J gene TRBJ2-7; D is unclear. The CDR3 has 14 residues. Trimming took 0 bases from V and 6 from J, leaving 12 bases between them. Germline V gene lookup returns CDR1 KGHSH and CDR2 LQKENI. The CDR3 DNA reads TGTGCCAGCTCACCACCTGGGCGGCTTGGCGAGCAGTACTTC. This codes for CASSPPGRLGEQYF.

The table lists this clonotype with a count of one. The gene calls are TRBV6-6 and TRBJ1-5; D ambiguous. Per germline, CDR1 MNHNY and CDR2 SVGAGI (reference sequence). The CDR3 is made up of 12 amino acids. The V end was cut by 7 bases, the J end by 4 bases, with 8 bases between. The CDR3 bases are TGTGCCAGCAACCCCGGAAATCAGCCCCAGCATTTT. As protein: CASNPGNQPQHF.

In this sample, this clonotype turned up a few times. The genes are TRBV4-3 and TRBJ2-2, with TRBD2 identical over 7 bases. The germline gives CDR1 LGHNA, CDR2 YSLEER. Losses at the gene ends were 2 bases for V and 4 bases for J; bases not matched to a gene: 4. The CDR3 extends over 15 amino acids. Here the CDR3 DNA reads TGCGCCAGCAGCCAATCTAGCGGAAGCACCGGGGAGCTGTTTTTT. It specifies CASSQSSGSTGELFF.

This clonotype was seen a handful of times. The V and J genes are TRBV12-3 or TRBV12-4 and TRBJ2-7; TRBD1 is a possible D gene (6 bases). Trimming removed 7 bases at V and 0 bases at J, with 22 bases between. The CDR3 runs 17 residues. The CDR3 here is CASIFLCQGRNSYEQYV. CDR3 in DNA: TGTGCCAGCATTTTCCTGTGCCAGGGGAGAAACTCCTACGAGCAGTACGTC.